These 24 T cell receptor beta chains share one sample of origin, sequenced in a study of blood T cell repertoires in COVID-19. Here immunoSEQ multiplex PCR was the method, and the copy in TCRdb shows in-frame clones only, minus some. This table holds roughly 340,000 clones, more than 70% found once. Sequenced sample: peripheral blood. All receptors come from a woman in her thirties with COVID-19, enrolled during active disease.

This chain joins TRBV3-1 (or the pseudogene TRBV3-2) and TRBJ2-1; TRBD2 agrees at 11 bases. The CDR3 extends over 15 amino acids. Germline V gene lookup returns CDR1 LGHDT and CDR2 YNNKEL (reference sequence). The V gene end was trimmed by 1 base and the J gene end by 7 bases; junction bases not matched to a gene: 3. In DNA form, the CDR3 reads TGTGCCAGCAGCCAAGGGACTAGCGGGCCAAATGAGCAGTTCTTC. Its translation: CASSQGTSGPNEQFF.

The chain recombines TRBV19 with TRBJ2-1; 13 nucleotides align to TRBD2. With 4 bases clipped from V and 6 bases from J, the junction kept 3 bases outside the gene matches. This CDR3 has 15 residues. Germline CDR1 LNHDA, CDR2 SQIVND (reference sequence). The DNA for the CDR3 is TGTGCCAGTAGTACCGGGACTAGCGGGATCAATGAGCAGTTCTTC. It codes for CASSTGTSGINEQFF.

V gene TRBV3-1 (or the pseudogene TRBV3-2) combines with J gene TRBJ2-2, with D uncertain. This CDR3 is 14 amino acids long. Germline V CDR1 and CDR2: LGHDT, YNNKEL (reference sequence). The ends were cut back, 5 bases at V and 3 bases at J, with 10 bases in the middle. CDR3 amino acids: CASSARSYTGELFF. In DNA, the CDR3 is TGTGCCAGCAGCGCGAGGAGCTACACCGGGGAGCTGTTTTTT.

CDR3 sequence: CASSRRDRGDTEAFF. CDR3 DNA: TGTGCCAGCAGCCGGCGGGACAGGGGTGACACTGAAGCTTTCTTT. This chain links TRBV11-3 with TRBJ1-1, with 10 nucleotides matching TRBD1. The CDR3 runs to 15 residues. CDR1 is SGHNT and CDR2 is YENEEA in the germline V gene. V lost 5 bases, J lost 3 bases, and 6 bases stayed unmatched.

CDR3 DNA: TGTGCCAGTAGTATAATAGGACAGGGGGGAAACACCATATATTTT. This codes for CASSIIGQGGNTIYF. The rearrangement links TRBV19 to TRBJ1-3, with 9 bases aligning to TRBD1. This CDR3 contains 15 residues. V was clipped by 2 bases and J by 4 bases; unmatched bases: 3. Germline CDR1 and CDR2: LNHDA and SQIVND (reference sequence).

V gene TRBV4-2 combines with J gene TRBJ1-3; 9 bases fit TRBD1. The germline CDR1 and CDR2 sequences are LGHNA and YNFKEQ. V lost 4 bases and J lost 0; bases outside the gene matches: 7. The CDR3 is 17 residues long. The CDR3 DNA is TGTGCCAGCAGCCCGAGGACAGGGGCCTACTCTGGAAACACCATATATTTT. Protein: CASSPRTGAYSGNTIYF.

The chain recombines TRBV27 with TRBJ1-1, with a tentative D call TRBD1 (5 bases). Germline CDR1 is MNHEY and CDR2 is SMNVEV (reference sequence). Between the trimmed V and J ends, which lost 0 bases and 8 bases, there was a span of 10 bases. The CDR3 length is 13 residues. DNA of the CDR3: TGTGCCAGCAGTTTATCGGGTCAGGGCGAAGCTTTCTTT. Encoded protein: CASSLSGQGEAFF.

Notes on this clone: The junction differs from germline at one of its ends, possibly a read error. The genes are TRBV7-7 and TRBJ2-1; TRBD2 agrees at 9 bases. CDR1 and CDR2 (germline): SSHAT, FNYEAQ (reference sequence). This CDR3 is 14 amino acids long. CDR3: CASSLGTSLHEQFF. Written as DNA, the CDR3 is TGTGCTAGCAGCTTAGGGACTAGCTTACATGAGCAGTTCTTC.

This clone appeared once. The chain joins TRBV4-1 to TRBJ1-2, with no clear D. Germline loops: CDR1 MGHRA, CDR2 YSYEKL. V lost 2 bases, J lost 1 base, and 14 bases lay in between. This CDR3 has 16 residues. CDR3 nucleotides: TGCGCCAGCAGCCAACCCACACGCCCTAGTAACTATGGCTACACCTTC. Amino acid sequence: CASSQPTRPSNYGYTF.

The V call is TRBV10-3, the J call TRBJ2-7; 12 bases map to TRBD2. The CDR3 extends over 19 amino acids. CDR1 and CDR2 from the germline V gene are ENHRY and SYGVKD. The J segment lost 6 bases and the V segment lost 5 bases, leaving 20 bases of the junction unmatched. The CDR3: CAISLTRPLTSGGAGEQYF. Here the CDR3 DNA reads TGTGCCATCAGTTTAACCCGGCCCCTGACTAGCGGGGGAGCCGGCGAGCAGTACTTC.

This clone was detected only once. The chain links TRBV6-2 or TRBV6-3 to TRBJ2-5; the D is unclear. This CDR3 comprises 14 residues. Looked up from germline, CDR1 is MNHEY and CDR2 is SVGEGT. Trimming cost V 2 bases and J 0 bases, with 7 bases left between them. Here the CDR3 reads CASSYGGYQETQYF. As DNA, the CDR3 is TGTGCCAGCAGTTACGGCGGATACCAAGAGACCCAGTACTTC.

This sequence joins TRBV5-6 and TRBJ2-5; 9 bases fit TRBD2. CDR3 size: 13 residues. The germline V gene encodes CDR1 SGHDT and CDR2 YYEEEE. The ends lost 8 bases at V and 2 bases at J; junction bases unmatched: 4. The CDR3 nucleotides read TGTGCCAGTGGAGCGGGGGGTCAAGAGACCCAGTACTTC. Protein sequence: CASGAGGQETQYF.

The rearrangement links TRBV29-1 to TRBJ2-1; D not certain. CDR3 length: 13 residues. V gave up 5 bases and J gave up 9 bases, with 17 bases separating them. From germline, CDR1 is SQVTM and CDR2 ANQGSEA. As DNA, the CDR3 is TGCAGCGTTTCGGTCCTTCCCTCGGGTGAGCAGTTCTTC. Amino acid sequence: CSVSVLPSGEQFF.

The chain couples TRBV4-3 to TRBJ1-6; tentative D call: TRBD1 (5 bases). There are 16 residues in the CDR3. Looked up from germline, CDR1 is LGHNA and CDR2 is YSLEER. V lost 0 bases to trimming and J lost 9 bases, with 15 bases between them. The CDR3 loop reads CASSQEAQAKISPLHF. Here the CDR3 DNA reads TGCGCCAGCAGCCAAGAGGCACAGGCGAAAATTTCACCCCTCCACTTT.

The chain employs TRBV12-3 or TRBV12-4 and TRBJ2-3; no reliable D call. The V and J ends lost 6 bases and 6 bases respectively, with 13 bases between them. The length of the CDR3 is 13 residues. CDR3 sequence: CASRSDWSDTQYF. The CDR3 DNA reads as TGTGCCAGCAGGTCAGACTGGTCCGATACGCAGTATTTT.

The V and J genes are TRBV4-3 and TRBJ1-3, with 7 positions matching TRBD1. Germline V CDR1 and CDR2: LGHNA, YSLEER. This CDR3 comprises 15 residues. The junction had 1 base not matched to a gene; V was cut back by 0 bases and J by 2 bases. The CDR3 coding sequence is TGCGCCAGCAGCCAAGATCAGGGGGCTGGAAACACCATATATTTT. Amino acids: CASSQDQGAGNTIYF.

J is TRBJ1-2 and V is TRBV24-1; 7 positions match TRBD1. Germline V gives CDR1 KGHDR, CDR2 SFDVKD. J lost 7 bases, V lost 2 bases, and 15 bases had no gene match. The CDR3 runs 17 residues. This CDR3 is CATSDSIVDRVRGGYTF. For the CDR3, the DNA is TGTGCCACCAGTGATTCGATCGTCGACAGGGTGAGGGGTGGCTACACCTTC.

The chain joins TRBV4-1 to TRBJ2-1, with a weak D call TRBD1 (5 bases). Germline V lookup: CDR1 MGHRA, CDR2 YSYEKL. V dropped 0 bases and J dropped 3 bases, with 9 bases sitting between them. This CDR3 has 15 amino acids. The CDR3 sequence is CASSQDMDNYNEQFF. The CDR3 coding sequence is TGCGCCAGCAGCCAAGATATGGACAACTACAATGAGCAGTTCTTC.

The rearrangement joins TRBV6-5 to TRBJ2-7, with 8 bases lining up with TRBD1. This CDR3 comprises 14 residues. The J segment lost 2 bases and the V segment lost 5 bases, leaving 5 bases of the junction unmatched. Germline lookup yields CDR1 MNHEY and CDR2 SVGAGI. CDR3 DNA: TGTGCCAGCAGTACAGGACAGGGAACCTACGAGCAGTACTTC. This encodes CASSTGQGTYEQYF.

The chain carries TRBV14 and TRBJ2-3; possibly TRBD1 for D (7 bases). V shed 2 bases and J shed 0 bases, with 12 bases lying between them. The CDR3 has 16 amino acids. CDR1 is SGHDN and CDR2 is FVKESK in the germline V gene. The CDR3: CASSQLTGTSTDTQYF. CDR3 in DNA: TGTGCCAGCAGCCAACTGACAGGGACTAGCACAGATACGCAGTATTTT.

The genes are TRBV18 and TRBJ2-7; 9 bases line up with TRBD1. Looked up from germline, CDR1 is KGHSH and CDR2 is LQKENI. The CDR3 has 13 residues. With 4 bases clipped from V and 5 bases from J, the junction kept 3 bases outside the gene matches. The CDR3 loop is CASSRDREDEQYV. The CDR3 nucleotides are TGTGCCAGCTCACGGGACAGGGAAGACGAGCAGTACGTC.

This chain joins TRBV7-2 and TRBJ2-7; TRBD2 agrees at 8 bases. This CDR3 comprises 14 residues. Germline CDR1 is SGHTA and CDR2 is FQGNSA. Trimming cost V 5 bases and J 2 bases; bases outside gene matches: 5. This CDR3 reads CASSTLGGAYEQYF. The CDR3 DNA reads TGTGCCAGCAGCACGCTCGGGGGGGCCTACGAGCAGTACTTC. The whole variable domain, remainder taken from reference TRBV7-2 and TRBJ2-7, is GAGVSQSPSNKVTEKGKDVELRCDPISGHTALYWYRQSLGQGLEFLIYFQGNSAPDKSGLPSDRFSAERTGGSVSTLTIQRTQQEDSAVYLCASSTLGGAYEQYFGPGTRLTVT.

For this clone: Other nucleotide sequences from this sample produce the same CDR3. This chain connects TRBV28 to TRBJ1-2; no clear D gene. In germline, CDR1 is MDHEN, CDR2 SYDVKM. The CDR3 is 12 residues long. The V gene lost 3 bases and the J gene lost 3 bases, with 5 bases spanning the gap. In nucleotides, the CDR3 is TGTGCCAGCAGTTTGGGAGACTATGGCTACACCTTC. Amino acid sequence: CASSLGDYGYTF.

The V call is TRBV19, the J call TRBJ2-2; 7 positions agree with TRBD1. Germline V gene sequence: CDR1 LNHDA, CDR2 SQIVND (reference sequence). The CDR3 has 16 amino acids. The V and J ends lost 10 bases and 2 bases, in that order; junction bases with no gene match: 13. The CDR3 loop is CATSPWGQTNTGELFF. The CDR3 coding sequence is TGTGCCACATCCCCTTGGGGACAGACAAACACCGGGGAGCTGTTTTTT.